Listed here are 25 T cell receptor beta chains from one sample, sequenced in a study of early T cells in non-severe SARS-CoV-2 infection. TCRdb independently ran MiXCR on the 5' RACE reads; one entry per CDR3 protein. Counted here are 50,000 to 70,000 distinct CDR3 sequences, roughly 8.4% occurring once; the ten biggest clones make up 3% to 4%. The source material was whole blood. Receptor source: an adult who was a healthcare worker with PCR-confirmed SARS-CoV-2 infection or an uninfected control (not recorded which).

The chain recombines TRBV12-2 with TRBJ1-4; TRBD1 is the table's D call and was not checked against the DNA. TRBV12-2 is classified as a pseudogene. The CDR3 spans 14 residues. DNA of the CDR3: TGTGCAAGTCGCCCGGGACACCTTAATGAAAAACTGTTTTTT. It translates to CASRPGHLNEKLFF.

The sample holds many counts of this clonotype. The chain has TRBV20-1 and TRBJ1-2, with no clear D. The CDR3 is 11 amino acids. Germline CDR1 DFQATT, CDR2 SNEGSKA (reference sequence). V lost 2 bases to trimming and J lost 8 bases, with 9 bases between them. As DNA, the CDR3 is TGCAGTGCTAGAACGGATGAAGGCTACACCTTC. Protein product: CSARTDEGYTF.

This clonotype was recorded a few times. This chain uses TRBV4-1 with TRBJ2-2, with D possibly matching TRBD2 (6 bases). The CDR3 is 15 residues long. CDR1 is MGHRA and CDR2 is YSYEKL in the germline V gene. Trimming shortened V by 4 bases and J by 6 bases, and 15 bases separated the two germline ends. CDR3 nucleotide sequence: TGCGCCAGCAGCCTCCTCGGTGGGAGGCCCGGGGAGCTGTTTTTT. Protein sequence: CASSLLGGRPGELFF.

Many counts were recorded for this clonotype. V usage is TRBV7-9 and J usage is TRBJ1-2; 9 nucleotides align to TRBD1. The germline CDR1 and CDR2 sequences are SEHNR and FQNEAQ (reference sequence). Trimming cost V 11 bases and J 7 bases; bases outside gene matches: 11. This CDR3 has 13 residues. CDR3 sequence (DNA): TGTGCCGGCCAGACAGGGGGTAGAGTTGGCTACACCTTC. Its translation: CAGQTGGRVGYTF.

This clonotype was counted many times. This chain connects TRBV28 to TRBJ1-2, with TRBD1 identical over 9 bases. The CDR3 consists of 15 residues. Trimming at V came to 7 bases and at J to 8 bases, leaving 14 bases not matched to a gene. CDR1 is MDHEN, CDR2 SYDVKM, per germline. The CDR3 sequence is CASTYSGTGRGGYTF. In DNA, the CDR3 is TGTGCCAGCACCTATTCAGGGACAGGGAGGGGAGGCTACACCTTC.

This clonotype turned up a few times. The gene calls are TRBV5-1 and TRBJ1-1; D unclear. Germline V lookup: CDR1 SGHRS, CDR2 YFSETQ. The CDR3 totals 13 residues. Trimming left V 4 bases short and J 5 bases short, with 12 bases between. The CDR3 DNA reads TGCGCCAGCAGCCCCGGTTCGGGGACTGAAGCTTTCTTT. Amino acid sequence: CASSPGSGTEAFF.

Relative to its sample, this clonotype is medium-sized (0.01 to 0.1%). The rearrangement links TRBV27 to TRBJ1-1; no firm D call. Germline V gene sequence: CDR1 MNHEY, CDR2 SMNVEV (reference sequence). This CDR3 spans 11 amino acids. The germline V and J ends were trimmed by 10 bases and 7 bases, with 13 bases remaining between them. CDR3 nucleotide sequence: TGTGCCACCTACGACAAATTTGAAGCTTTCTTT. Translated: CATYDKFEAFF.

Only a few counts were recorded for this clonotype. The gene calls are TRBV5-4 and TRBJ1-2; D remains unclear. Germline CDR1 reads SGHNT; CDR2 reads YYREEE (reference sequence). V was pared by 4 bases and J by 4 bases, with 17 bases between. The CDR3 has 15 amino acids. Written as DNA, the CDR3 is TGTGCCAGCAGCCCTCCCGAGGGATACCTCTATGGCTACACCTTC. As protein: CASSPPEGYLYGYTF.

This clonotype was seen at least ten times. The chain combines TRBV20-1 with TRBJ2-7, with D unresolved. This CDR3 is built from 13 residues. In germline, CDR1 is DFQATT, CDR2 SNEGSKA (reference sequence). The ends were cut back, 0 bases at V and 7 bases at J, with 13 bases in the middle. The CDR3 is CSARDSRQIEQYF. CDR3 coding DNA: TGCAGTGCTAGAGATAGCCGCCAAATAGAGCAGTACTTC.

This clonotype appeared many times. In DNA, the CDR3 is TGCGCCAGCAGTGAGCAGTCCAAAGATACGCAGTATTTT. The encoded protein is CASSEQSKDTQYF. This chain uses TRBV10-2 with TRBJ2-3; D gene ambiguous. Germline assignment: CDR1 WSHSY and CDR2 SAAADI. The CDR3 runs to 13 residues. V dropped 2 bases and J dropped 5 bases, with 8 bases sitting between them.

This clonotype appeared a few times. This chain joins TRBV7-3 and TRBJ2-7; the D gene is possibly TRBD2 (6 bases). CDR1 is SGHTA, CDR2 FQGTGA, per germline. The V end lost 5 bases, the J end lost 3 bases, and 14 bases lay between the germline ends. The CDR3 is 14 residues long. CDR3 DNA: TGTGCCAGCAGCCCACCCGGGACTTTCTACGAGCAGTACTTC. Amino acid sequence: CASSPPGTFYEQYF.

This clonotype was observed at least ten times. The gene calls are TRBV6-2 or TRBV6-3 and TRBJ2-1; possible D gene TRBD2, 5 bases. CDR1 and CDR2 from the germline V gene are MNHEY and SVGEGT. Trimming shortened V by 5 bases and J by 6 bases, and 11 bases separated the two germline ends. The CDR3 is 13 amino acids. Written as DNA, the CDR3 is TGTGCCAGCAGTCCGACTATCTCCAATGAGCAGTTCTTC. Translation: CASSPTISNEQFF.

In its sample, this clonotype was seen many times. This chain links TRBV19 with TRBJ2-3, with 15 bases fitting TRBD2. There are 16 residues in the CDR3. Trimming cost V 7 bases and J 2 bases; bases outside gene matches: 4. Germline V gene lookup returns CDR1 LNHDA and CDR2 SQIVND (reference sequence). The CDR3 region has the DNA TGTGCCAGTACTGGGACTAGCGGGAGGTACACAGATACGCAGTATTTT. Amino acid sequence: CASTGTSGRYTDTQYF. Full variable domain (remainder filled in from reference TRBV19 and TRBJ2-3): DGGITQSPKYLFRKEGQNVTLSCEQNLNHDAMYWYRQDPGQGLRLIYYSQIVNDFQKGDIAEGYSVSREKKESFPLTVTSAQKNPTAFYLCASTGTSGRYTDTQYFGPGTRLTVL.

J is TRBJ2-1 and V is TRBV20-1; D tentatively reads TRBD1 or TRBD2 (5 bases each). Germline-derived CDR1 and CDR2 are DFQATT and SNEGSKA (reference sequence). CDR3 length equals 16 residues. V shed 1 base and J shed 3 bases, with 16 bases lying between them. CDR3 DNA sequence: TGCAGTGCTAGAGTTCCCCGGGGACCCCTCTACAATGAGCAGTTCTTC. Residues: CSARVPRGPLYNEQFF.

This clonotype was observed a few times. The rearrangement links TRBV11-3 to TRBJ2-1, with 9 positions matching TRBD2. CDR1 is SGHNT, CDR2 YENEEA, per germline. The CDR3 covers 15 residues. Trimming took 5 bases from V and 5 from J; bases not matched to a gene: 7. CDR3 DNA sequence: TGTGCCAGCAGCGGCCGGACTAGCGTAAACAATGAGCAGTTCTTC. Translating it yields CASSGRTSVNNEQFF.

V gene TRBV2 combines with J gene TRBJ2-3, with D perhaps TRBD1 (5 bases). Germline assignment: CDR1 SNHLY and CDR2 FYNNEI. Trimming shortened V by 6 bases and J by 1 base, and 8 bases separated the two germline ends. This CDR3 contains 13 residues. This CDR3 is CASRQQGTDTQYF. The CDR3 nucleotides read TGTGCCAGCAGACAACAGGGCACAGATACGCAGTATTTT. Full variable domain (remainder filled in from reference TRBV2 and TRBJ2-3): EPEVTQTPSHQVTQMGQEVILRCVPISNHLYFYWYRQILGQKVEFLVSFYNNEISEKSEIFDDQFSVERPDGSNFTLKIRSTKLEDSAMYFCASRQQGTDTQYFGPGTRLTVL.

This clonotype has only a few counts. The J gene is TRBJ2-2, the V gene TRBV24-1, with D perhaps TRBD1 (5 bases). Germline-derived CDR1 and CDR2 are KGHDR and SFDVKD. Trimming left V 9 bases short and J 2 bases short, with 12 bases between. The CDR3 has 14 residues. Written as DNA, the CDR3 is TGTGCCACCGGACAACTCGATAACACCGGGGAGCTGTTTTTT. It yields the protein CATGQLDNTGELFF.

In its sample, this clonotype was seen many times. V usage is TRBV18 and J usage is TRBJ2-7, with TRBD1 identical over 8 bases. V was pared by 2 bases and J by 7 bases, with 13 bases of the junction left unmatched. Germline V lookup: CDR1 KGHSH, CDR2 LQKENI. This CDR3 is built from 16 residues. In nucleotides, the CDR3 is TGTGCCAGCTCACCATTAGGGCTTCTTGGGGACAGGGAGCAGTACTTC. Its protein product is CASSPLGLLGDREQYF. Filled out from reference TRBV18 and TRBJ2-7, the complete variable domain reads NAGVMQNPRHLVRRRGQEARLRCSPMKGHSHVYWYRQLPEEGLKFMVYLQKENIIDESGMPKERFSAEFPKEGPSILRIQQVVRGDSAAYFCASSPLGLLGDREQYFGPGTRLTVT.

This clonotype was seen repeatedly, ten times or more. The chain combines TRBV20-1 with TRBJ2-7; 8 bases match TRBD1. V trimming: 4 bases; J trimming: 6 bases; junction bases outside the gene matches: 5. The CDR3 is made up of 12 amino acids. Per the germline V gene, CDR1 is DFQATT and CDR2 is SNEGSKA (reference sequence). CDR3 nucleotides: TGCAGTGCTACATTACAGGGGGGCGAGCAGTACTTC. Its protein is CSATLQGGEQYF.

Ten or more counts support this clonotype. V usage is TRBV9 and J usage is TRBJ2-2; TRBD1 matches at 7 bases. Germline V gene data show CDR1 as SGDLS and CDR2 as YYNGEE. CDR3 size: 14 residues. V trimming: 4 bases; J trimming: 7 bases; junction bases outside the gene matches: 7. In DNA, the CDR3 is TGTGCCAGCAGCTCCCGGACAGGCCTCGGGGAGCTGTTTTTT. Protein product: CASSSRTGLGELFF.

This clonotype was observed a handful of times. The V gene is TRBV29-1, the J gene TRBJ2-1, with D unresolved. V was cut by 0 bases and J by 5 bases, with 14 bases left in between. Germline loops: CDR1 SQVTM, CDR2 ANQGSEA. This CDR3 contains 15 residues. The CDR3 nucleotides read TGCAGCGTTGAAGAACTAAATACCCAGGACAATGAGCAGTTCTTC. Amino acids: CSVEELNTQDNEQFF.

This clonotype has only a few counts. J is TRBJ2-7 and V is TRBV28; 8 positions agree with TRBD2. The germline V gene encodes CDR1 MDHEN and CDR2 SYDVKM. The CDR3 has 15 residues. After removal of 3 bases from V and 6 bases from J, the junction contained 10 bases not matched to a gene. The CDR3 DNA reads as TGTGCCAGCAGTTTCGGGGGGGCTGGCGGGGGCGAGCAGTACTTC. Its translation is CASSFGGAGGGEQYF.

The chain employs TRBV5-5 and TRBJ2-5; TRBD2 aligns across 12 bases. The V gene end was trimmed by 10 bases and the J gene end by 5 bases; junction bases not matched to a gene: 9. The CDR3 runs to 14 residues. Germline V gene sequence: CDR1 SGHKS, CDR2 YYEKEE (reference sequence). The CDR3 sequence: CAGGRTSGKETQYF. The CDR3 DNA reads TGTGCCGGCGGAAGGACTAGCGGGAAGGAGACCCAGTACTTC.

V gene TRBV12-3 or TRBV12-4 combines with J gene TRBJ2-1; 10 bases line up with TRBD2. The V gene end was trimmed by 6 bases and the J gene end by 5 bases; junction bases not matched to a gene: 4. This CDR3 has 14 amino acids. The CDR3 reads CASRGLAANNEQFF. Here the CDR3 DNA reads TGTGCCAGCAGAGGACTAGCGGCTAACAATGAGCAGTTCTTC.

V gene TRBV12-2 combines with J gene TRBJ2-1; TRBD2, the D gene given by the table, was not confirmed from the DNA. TRBV12-2 is tagged as a pseudogene. This CDR3 is built from 18 residues. The CDR3 protein is CASRLVWREITGYNEQFF. The DNA for the CDR3 is TGTGCAAGTCGCTTAGTATGGCGGGAGATAACGGGCTACAATGAGCAGTTCTTC.